This T cell receptor (beta chain) appears in the sequencing data of a study of blood T cells in healthy people across ages. Study details: Template switching retrieved approximately one barcoded beta molecule for each two T cells. General observations from the study: Bulk PBMC profiling left naive and antigen-experienced comparisons inconclusive.

This clonotype was found a few times. Its specificity is unknown. Total RNA was isolated from each sample in quantities of at least 6 micrograms. Through a sample-barcoded 5' primer and a J-beta primer mix, a second PCR was run for roughly 6 to 11 cycles. MiXCR, run by TCRdb on the 5' RACE reads, gives a single entry per CDR3 protein. The table has about 1.6 million distinct CDR3 sequences, almost 35% seen once. The sequenced sample was blood. The TCR comes from a woman younger than 45 in good health.

In nucleotides, the CDR3 is TGTGCCAGCAGCCAAGGGACAGTTGCAGAAGCTTTCTTT. As protein: CASSQGTVAEAFF. This chain links TRBV3-1 with TRBJ1-1; maybe TRBD1 (6 bases). CDR1 LGHDT and CDR2 YNNKEL come from the germline V gene (reference sequence). This CDR3 region has 13 residues. Trimming pared 1 base from V and 8 bases from J, leaving 11 bases between.